The clone carrying this T cell receptor beta chain was counted between two and nine times. Its target is unknown. The source of the sample is a study of cytomegalovirus exposure and HLA in healthy donors. Study-level information: One earlier analysis, a look at 200 million or so T cells, found more than 100 million unique TCR beta sequences. Whole-study findings and limits: The authors enumerated roughly 160 TCR beta chains as linked to cytomegalovirus. Reports indicated that the classifier achieved high specificity and sensitivity in diagnosing cytomegalovirus status.

With 60 Vbeta and 13 Jbeta primers, the PCR was carried out. Repertoires were generated with immunoSEQ multiplex PCR, while TCRdb's copy carries only in-frame clones and drops some. Of 150,000 or so clones in the sample, roughly 68% were seen once. These donors counted as nominally healthy when sampled, but unrecorded immune exposures were likely. The sequencing input was PBMCs. The TCR sequence derives from a man aged 30-40 years in good health and CMV-seropositive.

The CDR3 DNA sequence: TGTGCCAGCGGGAGTCCTCTTGAACTGTTTTTT. As protein: CASGSPLELFF. The chain links TRBV6-5 to TRBJ1-4; D ambiguous. Germline V lookup: CDR1 MNHEY, CDR2 SVGAGI. Trimming removed 8 bases from V and 12 bases from J, with 13 bases in between. CDR3 length: 11 residues.